The source of this T cell receptor beta chain is a study of blood T cells in healthy people across ages. Overall study results and limits: Naive CD4+ cells and diversity were both higher in long-lived donors than in aged donors. Those diversity estimates obtained from one million T cells were thought to be underestimates. Unsorted PBMC material precluded a definitive naive versus antigen-experienced comparison.

Concerning this clonotype itself: Its antigen is unidentified.

The donors, all healthy, were Caucasians living in Russia, aged roughly 6 to 95. V was trimmed by 0 bases and J by 5 bases, leaving 12 bases between them. From germline, CDR1 is SGHRS and CDR2 YFSETQ. This CDR3 comprises 15 residues. A second PCR, run for roughly 7 to 11 cycles, used a sample-barcoded 5' primer plus a J-beta primer mix. TCRdb called the 5' RACE reads again in MiXCR, with one record for every CDR3 protein. Altogether about 1,500,000 distinct CDR3 sequences are present, approximately 28% being singletons, with the ten largest covering 7.7%. Sequencing was carried out using blood. V and J are TRBV5-1 and TRBJ2-1, with D perhaps matching TRBD1 (7 bases). This receptor was taken from a woman aged 25 to 39 in good health. CDR3 protein: CASSLGQGGHNEQFF. CDR3 DNA sequence: TGCGCCAGCAGCTTGGGACAGGGAGGCCACAATGAGCAGTTCTTC.